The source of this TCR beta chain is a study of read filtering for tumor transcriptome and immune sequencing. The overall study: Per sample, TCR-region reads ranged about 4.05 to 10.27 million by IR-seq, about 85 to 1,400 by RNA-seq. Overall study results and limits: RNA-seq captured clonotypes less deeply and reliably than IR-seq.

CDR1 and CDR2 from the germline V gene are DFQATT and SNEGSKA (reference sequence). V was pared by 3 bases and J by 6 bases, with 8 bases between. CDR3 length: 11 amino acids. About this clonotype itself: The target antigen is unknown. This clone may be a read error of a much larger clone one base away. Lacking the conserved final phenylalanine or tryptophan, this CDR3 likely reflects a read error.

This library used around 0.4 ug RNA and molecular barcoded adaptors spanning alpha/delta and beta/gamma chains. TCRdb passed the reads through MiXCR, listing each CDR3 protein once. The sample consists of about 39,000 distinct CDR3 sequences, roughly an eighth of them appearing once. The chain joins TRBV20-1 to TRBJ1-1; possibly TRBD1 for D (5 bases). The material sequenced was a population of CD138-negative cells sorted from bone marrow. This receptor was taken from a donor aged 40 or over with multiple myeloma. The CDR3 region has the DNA TGCAGTGCTAGCCGGGACGCTGAAGCTTTCTTA. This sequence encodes CSASRDAEAFL.